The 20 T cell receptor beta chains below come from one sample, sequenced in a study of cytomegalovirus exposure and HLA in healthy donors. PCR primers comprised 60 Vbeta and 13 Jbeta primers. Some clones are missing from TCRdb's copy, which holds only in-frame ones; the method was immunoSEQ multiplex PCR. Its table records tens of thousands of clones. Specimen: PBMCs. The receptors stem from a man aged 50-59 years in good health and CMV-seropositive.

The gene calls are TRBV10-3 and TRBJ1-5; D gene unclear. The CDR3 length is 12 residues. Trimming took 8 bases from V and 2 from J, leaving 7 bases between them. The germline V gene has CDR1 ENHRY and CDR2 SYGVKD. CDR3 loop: CAIGQGNQPQHF. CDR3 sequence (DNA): TGTGCCATCGGCCAGGGCAATCAGCCCCAGCATTTT.

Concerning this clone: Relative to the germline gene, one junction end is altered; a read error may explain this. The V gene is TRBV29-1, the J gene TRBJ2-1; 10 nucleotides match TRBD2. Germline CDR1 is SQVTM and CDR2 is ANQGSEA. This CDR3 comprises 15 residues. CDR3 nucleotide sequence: TGCAGCTTTGAAGGGCTAGCGGGAGTAAAAGGTGAGCAGTTCTTC. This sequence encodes CSFEGLAGVKGEQFF.

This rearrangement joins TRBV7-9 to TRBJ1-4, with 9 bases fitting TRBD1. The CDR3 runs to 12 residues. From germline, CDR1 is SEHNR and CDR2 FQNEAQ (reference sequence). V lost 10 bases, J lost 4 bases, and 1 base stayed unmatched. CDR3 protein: CATGQGNEKLFF. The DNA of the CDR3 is TGTGCCACGGGACAGGGTAATGAAAAACTGTTTTTT.

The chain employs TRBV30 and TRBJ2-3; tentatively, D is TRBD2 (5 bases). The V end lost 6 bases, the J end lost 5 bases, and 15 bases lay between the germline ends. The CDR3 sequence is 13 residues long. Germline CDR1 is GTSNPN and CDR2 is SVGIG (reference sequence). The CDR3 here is CACSAALKDTQYF. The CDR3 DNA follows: TGTGCCTGTAGCGCCGCTCTCAAAGATACGCAGTATTTT.

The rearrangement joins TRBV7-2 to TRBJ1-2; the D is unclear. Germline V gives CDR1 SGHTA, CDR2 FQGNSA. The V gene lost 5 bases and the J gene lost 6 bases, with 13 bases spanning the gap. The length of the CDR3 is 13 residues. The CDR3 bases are TGTGCCAGCAGCCCTACCCTTCGGGATGGCTACACCTTC. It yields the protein CASSPTLRDGYTF. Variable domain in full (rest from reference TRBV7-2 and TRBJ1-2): GAGVSQSPSNKVTEKGKDVELRCDPISGHTALYWYRQSLGQGLEFLIYFQGNSAPDKSGLPSDRFSAERTGGSVSTLTIQRTQQEDSAVYLCASSPTLRDGYTFGSGTRLTVV.

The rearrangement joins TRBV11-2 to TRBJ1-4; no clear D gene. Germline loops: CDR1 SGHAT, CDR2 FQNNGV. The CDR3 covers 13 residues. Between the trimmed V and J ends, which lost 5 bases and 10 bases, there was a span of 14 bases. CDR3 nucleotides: TGTGCCAGCAGCCCCAGCATTACGGGAAAACTGTTTTTT. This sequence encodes CASSPSITGKLFF.

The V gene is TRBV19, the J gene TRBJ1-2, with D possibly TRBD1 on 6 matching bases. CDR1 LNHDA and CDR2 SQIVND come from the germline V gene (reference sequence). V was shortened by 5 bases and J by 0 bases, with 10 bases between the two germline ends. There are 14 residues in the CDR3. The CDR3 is CASSAGVTNYGYTF. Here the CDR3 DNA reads TGTGCCAGTAGTGCAGGGGTAACTAACTATGGCTACACCTTC.

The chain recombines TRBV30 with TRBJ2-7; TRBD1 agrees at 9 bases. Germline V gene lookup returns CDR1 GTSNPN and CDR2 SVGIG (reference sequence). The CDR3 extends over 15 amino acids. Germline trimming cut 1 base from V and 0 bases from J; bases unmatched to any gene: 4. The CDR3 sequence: CAWSDPGQGSYEQYF. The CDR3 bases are TGTGCCTGGAGTGACCCGGGACAGGGCTCCTACGAGCAGTACTTC.

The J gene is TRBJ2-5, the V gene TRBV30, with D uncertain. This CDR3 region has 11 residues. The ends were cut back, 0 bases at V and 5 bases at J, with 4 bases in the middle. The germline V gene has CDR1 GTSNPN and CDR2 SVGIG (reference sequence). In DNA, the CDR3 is TGTGCCTGGAGTGTGAGTGAGACCCAGTACTTC. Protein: CAWSVSETQYF.

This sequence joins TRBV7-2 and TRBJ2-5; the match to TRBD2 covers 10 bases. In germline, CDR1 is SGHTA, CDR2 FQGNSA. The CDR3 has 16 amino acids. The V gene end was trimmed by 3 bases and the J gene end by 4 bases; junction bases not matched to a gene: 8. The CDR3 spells CASSLTSGSGRETQYF. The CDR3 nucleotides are TGTGCCAGCAGCTTGACTAGCGGGTCCGGTCGAGAGACCCAGTACTTC.

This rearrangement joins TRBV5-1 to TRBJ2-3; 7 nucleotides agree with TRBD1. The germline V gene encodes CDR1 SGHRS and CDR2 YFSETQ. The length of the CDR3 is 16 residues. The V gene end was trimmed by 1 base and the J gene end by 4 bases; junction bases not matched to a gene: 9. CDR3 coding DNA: TGCGCCAGCAGCTTGTGGCACAGGGGTGTTCCAGATACGCAGTATTTT. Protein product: CASSLWHRGVPDTQYF.

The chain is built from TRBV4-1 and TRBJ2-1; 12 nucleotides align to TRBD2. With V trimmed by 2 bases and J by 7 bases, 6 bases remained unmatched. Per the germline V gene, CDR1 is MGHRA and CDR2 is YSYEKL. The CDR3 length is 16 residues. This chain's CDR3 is CASSQLGLAGKNEQFF. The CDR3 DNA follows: TGCGCCAGCAGCCAATTAGGACTAGCGGGAAAGAATGAGCAGTTCTTC.

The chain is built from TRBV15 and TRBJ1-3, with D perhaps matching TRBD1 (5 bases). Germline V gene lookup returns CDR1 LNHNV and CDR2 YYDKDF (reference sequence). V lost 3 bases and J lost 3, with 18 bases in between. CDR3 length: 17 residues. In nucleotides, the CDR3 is TGTGCCACCAGCAGGGTATCAACAGGCTTAGGTGGAAACACCATATATTTT. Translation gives CATSRVSTGLGGNTIYF.

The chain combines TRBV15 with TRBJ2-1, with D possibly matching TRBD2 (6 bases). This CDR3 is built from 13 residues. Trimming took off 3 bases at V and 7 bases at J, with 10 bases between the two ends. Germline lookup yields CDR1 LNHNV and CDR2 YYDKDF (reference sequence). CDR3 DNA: TGTGCCACCAGCAGTCTAGGAGGGAATGAGCAGTTCTTC. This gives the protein CATSSLGGNEQFF.

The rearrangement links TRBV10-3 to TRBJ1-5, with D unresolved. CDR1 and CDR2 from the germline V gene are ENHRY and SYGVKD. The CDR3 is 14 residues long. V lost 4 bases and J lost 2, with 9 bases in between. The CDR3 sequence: CAISVGTGNQPQHF. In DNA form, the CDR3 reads TGTGCCATCAGTGTAGGAACAGGCAATCAGCCCCAGCATTTT.

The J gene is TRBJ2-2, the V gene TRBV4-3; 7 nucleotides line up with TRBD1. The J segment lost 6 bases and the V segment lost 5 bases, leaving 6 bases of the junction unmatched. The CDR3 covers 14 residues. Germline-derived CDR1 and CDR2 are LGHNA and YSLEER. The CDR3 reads CASSRDSSPGELFF. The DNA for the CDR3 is TGCGCCAGCAGCAGGGACAGTAGCCCCGGGGAGCTGTTTTTT.

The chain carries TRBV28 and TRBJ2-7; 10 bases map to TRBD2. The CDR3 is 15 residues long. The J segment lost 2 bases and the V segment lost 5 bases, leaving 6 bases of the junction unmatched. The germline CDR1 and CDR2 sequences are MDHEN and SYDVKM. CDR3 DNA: TGTGCCAGCAGTCACACTAGCGGGATAACCTACGAGCAGTACGTC. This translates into CASSHTSGITYEQYV.

For the CDR3, the DNA is TGTGCCAGCTCACCACCCGGTCGGTCCCAAGAGACCCAGTACTTC. Its protein product is CASSPPGRSQETQYF. This rearrangement joins TRBV18 to TRBJ2-5, with D unresolved. CDR1 KGHSH and CDR2 LQKENI come from the germline V gene. V gave up 0 bases and J gave up 1 base, with 9 bases separating them. The CDR3 has 15 residues.

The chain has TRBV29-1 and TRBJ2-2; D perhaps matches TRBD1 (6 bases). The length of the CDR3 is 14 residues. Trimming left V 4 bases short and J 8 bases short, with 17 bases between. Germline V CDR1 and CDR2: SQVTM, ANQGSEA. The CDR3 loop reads CSVGQGLNLGELFF. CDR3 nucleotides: TGCAGCGTTGGGCAGGGGCTTAATTTGGGGGAGCTGTTTTTT.

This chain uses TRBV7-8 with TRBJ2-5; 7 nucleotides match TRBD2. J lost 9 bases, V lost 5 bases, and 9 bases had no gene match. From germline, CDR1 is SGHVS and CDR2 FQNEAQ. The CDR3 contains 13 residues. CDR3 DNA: TGTGCCAGCAGCACGAGGGGAGGGATGCCCCAGTACTTC. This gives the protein CASSTRGGMPQYF.